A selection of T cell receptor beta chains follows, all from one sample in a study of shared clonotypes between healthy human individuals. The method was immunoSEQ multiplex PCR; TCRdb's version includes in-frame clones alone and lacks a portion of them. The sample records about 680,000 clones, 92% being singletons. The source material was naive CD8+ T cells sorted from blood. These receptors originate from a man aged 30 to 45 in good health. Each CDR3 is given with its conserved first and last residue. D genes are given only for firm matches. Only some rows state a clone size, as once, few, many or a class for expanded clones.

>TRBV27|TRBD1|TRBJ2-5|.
CASSSGTGGKKNQETQYF
TGTGCCAGCAGTAGCGGGACAGGGGGTAAGAAAAATCAAGAGACCCAGTACTTC
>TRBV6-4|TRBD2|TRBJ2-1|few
CASSDSLAGGNEQFF
TGTGCCAGCAGTGACTCACTAGCGGGAGGGAATGAGCAGTTCTTC
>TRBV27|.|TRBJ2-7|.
CASSETIGGGPLYEQYF
TGTGCCAGCAGTGAAACTATAGGGGGAGGGCCTCTCTACGAGCAGTACTTC
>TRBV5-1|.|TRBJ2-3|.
CASSLELGTSRAQYF
TGCGCCAGCAGCTTGGAACTGGGGACAAGTCGCGCGCAGTATTTT
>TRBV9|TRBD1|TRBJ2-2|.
CASSVSPQGVMSGELFF
TGTGCCAGCAGCGTGTCCCCCCAGGGGGTTATGTCCGGGGAGCTGTTTTTT
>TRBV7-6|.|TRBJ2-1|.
CASSLNRYNEQFF
TGTGCCAGCAGCTTAAATCGGTACAATGAGCAGTTCTTC
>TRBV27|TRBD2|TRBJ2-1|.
CASSLSAGGNYNEQFF
TGTGCCAGCAGTTTATCGGCGGGAGGAAACTACAATGAGCAGTTCTTC
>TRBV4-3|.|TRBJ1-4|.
CASSQDIILGTDNPRLFF
TGCGCCAGCAGCCAAGACATAATCCTTGGGACGGATAACCCGAGACTGTTTTTT
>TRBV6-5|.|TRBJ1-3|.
CASSPGPGNTIYF
TGTGCCAGCAGCCCGGGGCCCGGAAACACCATATATTTT
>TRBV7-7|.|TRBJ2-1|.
CASSPRNNNEQFF
TGTGCCAGCAGCCCCCGCAACAACAATGAGCAGTTCTTC
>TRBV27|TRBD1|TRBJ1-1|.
CASSPTGMNTEAFF
TGTGCCAGCAGTCCGACAGGGATGAACACTGAAGCTTTCTTT
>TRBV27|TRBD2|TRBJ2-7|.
CASSSSASGTYEQYF
TGTGCCAGCAGTTCCTCGGCTAGCGGGACCTACGAGCAGTACTTC
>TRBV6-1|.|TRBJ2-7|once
CANAQGEGNEQYF
TGTGCCAACGCGCAGGGCGAGGGGAACGAGCAGTACTTC
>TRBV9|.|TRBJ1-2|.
CASSVATGRGYGYTF
TGTGCCAGCAGCGTAGCAACGGGTCGTGGTTATGGCTACACCTTC
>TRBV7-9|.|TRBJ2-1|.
CASSAAGLGYNEQFF
TGTGCCAGCAGCGCCGCCGGCCTGGGGTACAATGAGCAGTTCTTC
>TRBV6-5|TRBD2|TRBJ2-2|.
CASSYIAGDIAGELFF
TGTGCCAGCAGTTACATAGCGGGAGATATAGCCGGGGAGCTGTTTTTT
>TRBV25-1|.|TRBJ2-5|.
CASSGPDRQRWQETQYF
TGTGCCAGCAGTGGCCCCGACAGGCAGCGTTGGCAAGAGACCCAGTACTTC
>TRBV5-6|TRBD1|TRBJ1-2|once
CASKKKTGMDGYTF
TGTGCCAGCAAGAAAAAGACAGGGATGGATGGCTACACCTTC
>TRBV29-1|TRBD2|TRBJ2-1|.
CSVAGGRLSGSGNEQFF
TGCAGCGTTGCTGGGGGGCGCTTGAGCGGGAGCGGTAATGAGCAGTTCTTC
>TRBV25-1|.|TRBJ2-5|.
CASMGRTRTQYF
TGTGCCAGCATGGGGCGGACGCGGACCCAGTACTTC
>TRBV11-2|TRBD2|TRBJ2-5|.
CASSLSSGSSETQYF
TGTGCCAGCAGCTTGTCTAGCGGGAGTTCAGAGACCCAGTACTTC
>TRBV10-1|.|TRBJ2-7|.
CASSESAERPSYEQYF
TGCGCCAGCAGTGAGTCGGCAGAGCGGCCCTCCTACGAGCAGTACTTC
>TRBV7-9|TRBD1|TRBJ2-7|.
CASSKTGGSSYEQYF
TGTGCCAGCAGCAAGACAGGGGGAAGCTCCTACGAGCAGTACTTC
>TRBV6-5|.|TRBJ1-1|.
CASSSGGNTEAFF
TGTGCCAGCAGTTCAGGAGGGAACACTGAAGCTTTCTTT
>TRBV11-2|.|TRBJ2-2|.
CASSSWEKKFTGELFF
TGTGCCAGCAGCTCGTGGGAGAAAAAATTCACCGGGGAGCTGTTTTTT
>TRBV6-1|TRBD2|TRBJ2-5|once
CASSEREGVLQETQYF
TGTGCCAGCAGTGAAAGGGAGGGAGTTTTGCAAGAGACCCAGTACTTC
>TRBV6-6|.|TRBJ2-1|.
CASSRASYNEQFF
TGTGCCAGCAGCCGGGCCTCCTACAATGAGCAGTTCTTC
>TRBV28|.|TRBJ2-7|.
CASSFSRRSNSYEQYF
TGTGCCAGCAGTTTTTCTCGGCGTTCAAACTCCTACGAGCAGTACTTC
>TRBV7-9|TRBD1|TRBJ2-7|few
CASSSTGNYEQYF
TGTGCCAGCAGCTCGACAGGGAACTACGAGCAGTACTTC
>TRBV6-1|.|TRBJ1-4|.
CASSEPIEMGDITNEKLFF
TGTGCCAGCAGTGAACCCATAGAGATGGGGGACATCACTAATGAAAAACTGTTTTTT
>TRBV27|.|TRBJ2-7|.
CASREYEQYF
TGTGCCAGCCGAGAATACGAGCAGTACTTC
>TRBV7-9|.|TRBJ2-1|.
CASSFADRYNEQFF
TGTGCCAGCAGCTTTGCGGACCGCTACAATGAGCAGTTCTTC
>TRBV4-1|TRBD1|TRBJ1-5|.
CASSQDADRVYQPQHF
TGCGCCAGCAGCCAAGATGCGGACAGGGTTTACCAGCCCCAGCATTTT
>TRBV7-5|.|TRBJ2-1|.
CARSSPGTPSYNEQFF
TGTGCCAGAAGCAGCCCCGGGACTCCTTCCTACAATGAGCAGTTCTTC
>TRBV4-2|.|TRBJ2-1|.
CASSPEASSAPNEQFF
TGTGCCAGCAGCCCTGAGGCTTCTAGCGCCCCCAATGAGCAGTTCTTC
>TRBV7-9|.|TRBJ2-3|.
CASSWGRGLGTDTQYF
TGTGCCAGCAGCTGGGGCAGGGGTTTGGGCACAGATACGCAGTATTTT
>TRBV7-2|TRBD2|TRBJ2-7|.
CASSSASGSTYEQYF
TGTGCCAGCAGCTCTGCTAGCGGGAGTACCTACGAGCAGTACTTC
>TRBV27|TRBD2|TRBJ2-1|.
CASSFQIPGLAGIVNEQFF
TGTGCCAGCAGTTTTCAGATCCCGGGACTAGCGGGAATAGTCAATGAGCAGTTCTTC
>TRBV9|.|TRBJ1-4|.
CASSVGWGEKLFF
TGTGCCAGCAGCGTGGGCTGGGGCGAAAAACTGTTTTTT
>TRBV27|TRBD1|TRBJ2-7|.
CASSTRQGVWREQYF
TGTGCCAGCAGTACCCGACAGGGGGTCTGGAGGGAGCAGTACTTC
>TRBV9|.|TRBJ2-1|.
CASSAREDSSYNEQFF
TGTGCCAGCAGCGCCCGAGAAGACAGCTCCTACAATGAGCAGTTCTTC
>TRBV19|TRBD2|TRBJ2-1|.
CASSIVGRGNEQFF
TGTGCCAGTAGTATTGTCGGGAGGGGTAATGAGCAGTTCTTC
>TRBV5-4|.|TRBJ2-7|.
CASSGLYGTRDEQYF
TGTGCCAGCAGCGGGTTATACGGGACTCGGGACGAGCAGTACTTC
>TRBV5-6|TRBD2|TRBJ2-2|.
CASSLRPLWRESNGELFF
TGTGCCAGCAGCCTCCGCCCACTATGGCGGGAGAGTAACGGGGAGCTGTTTTTT
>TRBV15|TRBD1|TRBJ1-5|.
CATSRDRFSDRGNQPQHF
TGTGCCACCAGCAGAGATCGATTTTCGGACAGGGGCAATCAGCCCCAGCATTTT
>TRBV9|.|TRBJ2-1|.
CASSEGGGGHNEQFF
TGTGCCAGCAGCGAGGGAGGGGGCGGACACAATGAGCAGTTCTTC
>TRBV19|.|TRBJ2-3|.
CASSVWTTSTDTQYF
TGTGCCAGTAGTGTTTGGACAACTAGCACAGATACGCAGTATTTT
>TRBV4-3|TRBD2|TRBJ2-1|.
CASSQRTSGRYEQFF
TGCGCCAGCAGCCAACGGACTAGCGGGAGGTATGAGCAGTTCTTC
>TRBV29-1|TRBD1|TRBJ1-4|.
CSADTSTQGELFF
TGCAGCGCTGACACCTCGACCCAGGGGGAACTGTTTTTT
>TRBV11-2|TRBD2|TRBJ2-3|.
CASSHSGEGITDTQYF
TGTGCCAGCAGCCATAGCGGGGAGGGAATCACAGATACGCAGTATTTT
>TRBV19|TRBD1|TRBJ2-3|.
CASSLTGGVDTQYF
TGTGCCAGTAGTCTGACAGGGGGAGTAGATACGCAGTATTTT